This T cell receptor beta chain was found in a study of Ad26.COV2.S vaccination and SARS-CoV-2 variants. Findings of the study overall: Substantial response breadth was reportedly seen for spike-specific CD8+ and CD4+ T cells after vaccination. Placebo and vaccine recipients had non-spike TCR breadth that was similar. Researchers cautioned that TCR breadth and depth analyses may have underestimated total T cell responses.

Documented treatment: roughly 19 received Ad26.COV2.S at low or high dose, single or two shots; roughly 5 received placebo; per-sample allocation not given. The investigators took samples on day 63 after the first vaccine or placebo injection. Between the trimmed V and J ends, which lost 4 bases and 8 bases, there was a span of 14 bases. This CDR3 spans 13 amino acids. The germline V gene encodes CDR1 SNHLY and CDR2 FYNNEI. Note on this clone: Its antigen is unknown.

Method: immunoSEQ multiplex PCR; TCRdb's copy keeps in-frame clones and lacks some. The sample has fewer than 400,000 clones, approximately 90% seen once. The V gene is TRBV2, the J gene TRBJ1-2, with D possibly matching TRBD1 (5 bases). This material consisted of peripheral blood, taken in a trial of Ad26.COV2.S vaccine versus placebo. The sequence was collected from a person between 18 and 65 years old who received the Ad26.COV2.S COVID-19 vaccine or a placebo. The CDR3 protein is CASSVGPGNGYTF. For the CDR3, the DNA is TGTGCCAGCAGTGTAGGTCCAGGGAACGGCTACACCTTC. Full variable domain (remainder filled in from reference TRBV2 and TRBJ1-2): EPEVTQTPSHQVTQMGQEVILRCVPISNHLYFYWYRQILGQKVEFLVSFYNNEISEKSEIFDDQFSVERPDGSNFTLKIRSTKLEDSAMYFCASSVGPGNGYTFGSGTRLTVV.